The source of this TCR beta chain is a study of Graves' ophthalmopathy and Graves' hyperthyroidism. Many counts were recorded for this clonotype. Its antigen is undetermined. Findings and limits, study-wide: Cross-validated, the 13-signature model showed 87.88%/81.08% sensitivity/specificity, and 80%/75% in the test set. This model predicted ophthalmopathy progression (sensitivity around 71%, specificity about 73%).

Germline CDR1 SEHNR, CDR2 FQNEAQ (reference sequence). The CDR3 covers 16 residues. Trimming shortened V by 6 bases and J by 1 base, and 18 bases separated the two germline ends. Pregnancy or lactation, uncontrolled infections and other autoimmune diseases were grounds for excluding patients. The sequenced template was RNA, covering the TCR beta CDR3 region. First-round RT-PCR used HTBI primers; second-round multiplex PCR followed. TCRdb used MiXCR to reprocess the multiplex PCR reads, holding one entry per CDR3 protein. The sample carries around 1.1 million distinct CDR3 sequences, about 38% recorded once.

The sequencing input was peripheral blood or thyroid tissue (not recorded which). The receptor's source is an adult man with Graves' hyperthyroidism. The rearrangement joins TRBV7-9 to TRBJ1-1; D perhaps matches TRBD1 (6 bases). In nucleotides, the CDR3 is TGTGCCAGCAGTCCCTACAGGGTGCAAAGGAACACTGAAGCTTTCTTT. It codes for CASSPYRVQRNTEAFF.